Listed below are T cell receptor beta chains from one sample, sequenced in a study of CD8+CD57+ T cells in acquired aplastic anemia. Each CDR3 protein gets one entry after TCRdb re-called the reads with MiXCR. The table shows fewer than 200,000 distinct CDR3 sequences, with around half occurring only once. The sequencing sample was made of sorted CD4+, CD8+, or CD8+CD57+ T cells (not recorded which) from PBMCs. The receptors were gathered from a human donor with aplastic anemia. Each CDR3 is given with its conserved first and last residue. The order of the fields is J gene, V gene, D gene, clone size, CDR3 protein, CDR3 DNA. A D gene is named only where the DNA matches it firmly. The size field is filled for only some rows; it gives once, few, many or a size class.

j_call: TRBJ2-1
v_call: TRBV12-3/TRBV12-4
d_call: -
clone_size: once
cdr3_aa: CASSFGGSYNEQFF
cdr3_nt: TGTGCCAGCAGTTTCGGCGGCTCCTACAATGAGCAGTTCTTC

j_call: TRBJ1-5
v_call: TRBV30
d_call: -
clone_size: -
cdr3_aa: CAWSVPQDTLGNQPQHF
cdr3_nt: TGTGCCTGGAGTGTACCTCAGGACACTCTAGGGAATCAGCCCCAGCATTTT

j_call: TRBJ2-1
v_call: TRBV2
d_call: -
clone_size: -
cdr3_aa: CASTGMAAYNEQFF
cdr3_nt: TGTGCCAGCACGGGGATGGCCGCCTACAATGAGCAGTTCTTC

j_call: TRBJ1-2
v_call: TRBV4-3
d_call: -
clone_size: many
cdr3_aa: CASSQVDRANYGYTF
cdr3_nt: TGCGCCAGCAGCCAAGTTGACAGAGCTAACTATGGCTACACCTTC

j_call: TRBJ2-7
v_call: TRBV5-1
d_call: TRBD2
clone_size: many
cdr3_aa: CASSGGLAVLSYEQYF
cdr3_nt: TGCGCCAGCAGCGGGGGACTAGCGGTCCTCTCCTACGAGCAGTACTTC

j_call: TRBJ2-5
v_call: TRBV7-3
d_call: -
clone_size: few
cdr3_aa: CASSPSREETQYF
cdr3_nt: TGTGCCAGCAGCCCTTCCAGGGAAGAGACCCAGTACTTC

j_call: TRBJ1-2
v_call: TRBV9
d_call: -
clone_size: few
cdr3_aa: CASSVGGYGYTF
cdr3_nt: TGTGCCAGCAGCGTAGGTGGCTATGGCTACACCTTC

j_call: TRBJ1-3
v_call: TRBV19
d_call: -
clone_size: once
cdr3_aa: CASSTYMHSGSTIYF
cdr3_nt: TGTGCCAGTAGTACTTATATGCACTCTGGAAGCACCATATATTTT

j_call: TRBJ2-7
v_call: TRBV3-1
d_call: TRBD2
clone_size: -
cdr3_aa: CASSQGGQFREGRLNEQYF
cdr3_nt: TGTGCCAGCAGCCAAGGGGGGCAGTTCCGGGAGGGCCGCTTGAACGAGCAGTACTTC

j_call: TRBJ1-1
v_call: TRBV19
d_call: TRBD1
clone_size: -
cdr3_aa: CASSSGQGPAFF
cdr3_nt: TGTGCCAGTAGCTCTGGACAGGGACCCGCTTTCTTT

j_call: TRBJ1-1
v_call: TRBV10-3
d_call: -
clone_size: -
cdr3_aa: CAISEGAGASVGAEAFF
cdr3_nt: TGTGCCATCAGTGAGGGGGCAGGGGCCAGTGTTGGCGCTGAAGCTTTCTTT

j_call: TRBJ2-1
v_call: TRBV5-4
d_call: -
clone_size: many
cdr3_aa: CASSYPGRRANEQFF
cdr3_nt: TGTGCCAGCAGCTATCCGGGACGGAGAGCGAATGAGCAGTTCTTC

j_call: TRBJ2-7
v_call: TRBV7-9
d_call: -
clone_size: many
cdr3_aa: CASSLRQGEDF
cdr3_nt: TGTGCCAGCAGCTTACGGCAGGGCGAGGACTTC

j_call: TRBJ2-7
v_call: TRBV6-2/TRBV6-3
d_call: TRBD1
clone_size: -
cdr3_aa: CASSYSRPGTGESYEQYF
cdr3_nt: TGTGCCAGCAGTTACTCTCGACCCGGGACAGGGGAGTCCTACGAGCAGTACTTC

j_call: TRBJ1-1
v_call: TRBV2
d_call: TRBD1
clone_size: -
cdr3_aa: CAIRGGQGDTEAFF
cdr3_nt: TGTGCCATCAGGGGCGGACAGGGGGACACTGAAGCTTTCTTT

j_call: TRBJ2-7
v_call: TRBV7-9
d_call: -
clone_size: -
cdr3_aa: CASSLGGSEQYF
cdr3_nt: TGTGCCAGCAGCTTAGGAGGGTCGGAGCAGTACTTC

j_call: TRBJ2-3
v_call: TRBV6-5
d_call: -
clone_size: many
cdr3_aa: CASSYGRGTDTQYF
cdr3_nt: TGTGCCAGCAGTTACGGACGGGGCACAGATACGCAGTATTTT

j_call: TRBJ2-3
v_call: TRBV7-2
d_call: -
clone_size: once
cdr3_aa: CASSPGHSTDTQYF
cdr3_nt: TGTGCCAGCAGCCCCGGACATAGCACAGATACGCAGTATTTT

j_call: TRBJ1-5
v_call: TRBV20-1
d_call: -
clone_size: -
cdr3_aa: CSTSGQGQEWDQPQHF
cdr3_nt: -

j_call: TRBJ1-6
v_call: TRBV30
d_call: -
clone_size: many
cdr3_aa: CAWSVQGNSPLHF
cdr3_nt: TGTGCCTGGAGTGTACAGGGAAATTCACCCCTCCACTTT

j_call: TRBJ2-7
v_call: TRBV14
d_call: -
clone_size: many
cdr3_aa: CASSQSGWHEQYF
cdr3_nt: TGTGCCAGCAGCCAGTCGGGGTGGCACGAGCAGTACTTC

j_call: TRBJ2-5
v_call: TRBV24-1
d_call: -
clone_size: -
cdr3_aa: CATSGDGWTDQETQYF
cdr3_nt: TGTGCCACCAGTGGCGACGGGTGGACGGACCAAGAGACCCAGTACTTC

j_call: TRBJ2-5
v_call: TRBV19
d_call: -
clone_size: -
cdr3_aa: CASSIAVGRQETQYF
cdr3_nt: TGTGCCAGTAGTATAGCGGTTGGCAGGCAAGAGACCCAGTACTTC

j_call: TRBJ2-7
v_call: TRBV11-2
d_call: -
clone_size: -
cdr3_aa: CASSLLPWDKAYEQYF
cdr3_nt: TGTGCCAGCAGCTTATTGCCCTGGGACAAAGCCTACGAGCAGTACTTC

j_call: TRBJ2-2
v_call: TRBV7-6
d_call: -
clone_size: -
cdr3_aa: CASSGNTGELFF
cdr3_nt: TGTGCCAGCTCCGGGAACACCGGGGAGCTGTTTTTT

j_call: TRBJ2-3
v_call: TRBV10-3
d_call: -
clone_size: -
cdr3_aa: CAISEGGSTDTQCF
cdr3_nt: TGTGCCATCAGTGAGGGAGGCAGCACAGATACGCAGTGTTTT

j_call: TRBJ2-7
v_call: TRBV12-3/TRBV12-4
d_call: -
clone_size: -
cdr3_aa: CASSFIGGKYEQYF
cdr3_nt: TGTGCCAGCAGTTTCATAGGGGGGAAGTACGAGCAGTACTTC

j_call: TRBJ2-7
v_call: TRBV6-1
d_call: -
clone_size: many
cdr3_aa: CASRGLGPYEQYF
cdr3_nt: TGTGCCAGCAGGGGGCTGGGGCCCTACGAGCAGTACTTC

j_call: TRBJ2-3
v_call: TRBV11-2
d_call: -
clone_size: many
cdr3_aa: CASSPPAHTDTQYF
cdr3_nt: TGTGCCAGCAGCCCACCCGCCCACACAGATACGCAGTATTTT

j_call: TRBJ1-6
v_call: TRBV12-3/TRBV12-4
d_call: -
clone_size: many
cdr3_aa: CASSLAYSPLHF
cdr3_nt: TGTGCCAGCAGTTTAGCATATTCACCCCTCCACTTT

j_call: TRBJ2-7
v_call: TRBV7-6
d_call: TRBD2
clone_size: -
cdr3_aa: CASRGTISEQYF
cdr3_nt: TGTGCCAGCAGAGGGACTATATCCGAGCAGTACTTC

j_call: TRBJ1-4
v_call: TRBV5-1
d_call: -
clone_size: few
cdr3_aa: CASSLGGALSSNEKLFF
cdr3_nt: TGCGCCAGCAGCTTAGGGGGGGCCCTATCCTCAAATGAAAAACTGTTTTTT

j_call: TRBJ2-3
v_call: TRBV18
d_call: -
clone_size: -
cdr3_aa: CASSSMEVADTQYF
cdr3_nt: TGTGCCAGCTCATCCATGGAGGTTGCAGATACGCAGTATTTT

j_call: TRBJ1-2
v_call: TRBV18
d_call: -
clone_size: few
cdr3_aa: CASLPGVVGYTF
cdr3_nt: TGTGCCAGCTTACCAGGGGTGGTAGGCTACACCTTC

j_call: TRBJ2-7
v_call: TRBV15
d_call: -
clone_size: few
cdr3_aa: CATSREASVEQYF
cdr3_nt: TGTGCCACCAGCAGAGAGGCTTCGGTCGAGCAGTACTTC

j_call: TRBJ2-5
v_call: TRBV24-1
d_call: -
clone_size: -
cdr3_aa: CATSAGTPQETQYF
cdr3_nt: TGTGCCACCAGTGCCGGGACACCCCAAGAGACCCAGTACTTC

j_call: TRBJ1-1
v_call: TRBV29-1
d_call: -
clone_size: few
cdr3_aa: CSVEVIGINTEAFF
cdr3_nt: TGCAGCGTTGAAGTTATCGGGATTAACACTGAAGCTTTCTTT